This T cell receptor beta chain was sequenced in a study of blood T cell repertoires in COVID-19. The wider study: PBMCs, B-cell-depleted T cells, or T cells provided the cDNA or gDNA that made up the material.

V lost 5 bases, J lost 4 bases, and 14 bases stayed unmatched. Per the germline V gene, CDR1 is LNHNV and CDR2 is YYDKDF (reference sequence). The CDR3 has 18 amino acids. Original analysis: Amplification of reference gene primers provided the estimated nucleated cell counts. Assay: immunoSEQ multiplex PCR; the TCRdb copy retains only in-frame clones and omits some. That table is the source of V, J and clone size, and D and trimming were worked out from the DNA. This table has 110,000 or so clones, 70% to 90% appearing once. The receptor was derived from a woman aged 45-59 years with acute or convalescent COVID-19. The sequencing input was peripheral blood. The genes are TRBV15 and TRBJ2-5; 12 nucleotides match TRBD2. The CDR3 coding sequence is TGTGCCACCAGCGGACGACTAGCGGGAGCCGGCTTAGGAGAGACCCAGTACTTC. Translating it yields CATSGRLAGAGLGETQYF.